This TCR beta chain was documented in a study of blood T cell repertoires in COVID-19 (TCRdb year 2020). About the investigation overall: Samples from collaborators originated in the United States, Italy and Spain and spanned both the acute and convalescent phases of COVID-19. The material from the prospective study consisted of cDNA or gDNA derived from T cells, B-cell-depleted T cells, or PBMCs. A de-identified subject ID, COVID-19 status, age in years and sex were almost always included in the sample metadata. A freely available public database, intended as a resource for researchers studying the immune response to SARS-CoV-2, is where the repertoires were released. The dataset comprised deeply sampled blood TCRbeta repertoires from subjects exposed to, actively infected with, or recovered from COVID-19. Samples were obtained from the ongoing ImmuneRACE study (first 160 participants) and from some 1,300 subjects provided by 6 global collaborators. Where available, HLA class I and class II types were taken from metadata supplied by the sample provider and were not determined by assay-based typing. Broad study findings and their caveats: The quantity of clinical and demographic metadata differed by source and by participant and was supplied without curation.

V is trimmed back by 6 bases and J by 5 bases, and the junction contains 8 bases that no gene match accounts for. As encoded in the germline V gene, CDR1 is SNHLY while CDR2 is FYNNEI. The CDR3 runs 16 residues from the cysteine to the phenylalanine. Only CDR3 DNA remains: 48 bases, in frame from the first base. Each collaborating institution followed its own protocols to collect whole blood in K2EDTA tubes. For TCRbeta analysis, collaborators shipped samples in one of three forms: frozen whole blood, isolated PBMCs, or DNA extracted from either of those sample types. Comments on this clone: Its antigen specificity is not known. The record has no base qualities; no much larger clone is one base away.

TCRbeta CDR3 regions were amplified from genomic DNA using the immunoSEQ Assay, a bias-controlled multiplex PCR. The authors processed their data as follows. The number of nucleated cells in each sample was estimated from the amplification of reference gene primers within the assay. Sequence reads were collapsed and filtered to measure the absolute abundance of every unique TCRbeta CDR3 rearrangement. Productive Simpson clonality was computed per sample as the square root of Simpson's diversity index over productive rearrangements. TCRdb took this table from immuneACCESS and kept in-frame rearrangements with V and J called. Such tables lack part of the clones; where checked against another copy, unresolved V genes explain under half of the gap, and the rest is unexplained. The V and J calls and clone size come from that table; D and trimming were worked out from the DNA. Counted in this sample were approximately 75,000 clones; roughly 80% of them appeared once. The top ten constitute 9.7% of the sample.

The sample was peripheral blood. The V and J genes are TRBV2 and TRBJ1-6; 9 bases in between match TRBD1. This TCR was recovered from a woman older than 75 with acute or convalescent COVID-19. The DNA sequence follows: TGTGCCAGCAGAGTCGGGACAGGGACCCATAATTCACCCCTCCACTTT. Translated, it gives CASRVGTGTHNSPLHF. Joined to the reference TRBV2 and TRBJ1-6 proteins, this CDR3 gives the full variable domain: EPEVTQTPSHQVTQMGQEVILRCVPISNHLYFYWYRQILGQKVEFLVSFYNNEISEKSEIFDDQFSVERPDGSNFTLKIRSTKLEDSAMYFCASRVGTGTHNSPLHFGNGTRLTVT.